This TCR beta chain is drawn from a study of blood T cell repertoires in COVID-19. At the level of the study: Acute and convalescent COVID-19 specimens originated in the United States, Italy and Spain. PBMCs, B-cell-depleted T cells, or T cells provided the cDNA or gDNA that made up the material.

The CDR3 is 14 residues long. Germline V gene sequence: CDR1 SNHLY, CDR2 FYNNEI. Trimming removed 3 bases from V and 10 bases from J; junction bases left unmatched: 3. Under the authors' procedure: Using reference gene primer amplification, nucleated cell counts were estimated. Libraries were prepared by immunoSEQ multiplex PCR; TCRdb keeps only in-frame clonotypes and omits some of them. V and J calls and clone size are copied from that table; D and trimming were computed from the DNA. The table records roughly 200,000 clones, about 86% of them present only once. The TCR sequence derives from a man in his late teens or twenties with active or convalescent COVID-19. The chain combines TRBV2 with TRBJ1-6; 10 bases agree with TRBD1. Sequencing was performed on peripheral blood. CDR3 region: CASSEDRGGSPLHF. Here the CDR3 DNA reads TGTGCCAGCAGTGAGGACAGGGGGGGATCACCCCTCCACTTT.